Each of the 18 T cell receptor beta chains below was sequenced from the same sample in a study of cytomegalovirus exposure and HLA in healthy donors. PCR used 60 Vbeta primers and 13 Jbeta primers. This table comes from immunoSEQ multiplex PCR, and its TCRdb copy is limited to in-frame clones, with some not included. In all, the sample yields roughly 73,000 clones. The sample taken for sequencing was PBMCs. Source of these receptors: a female donor in good health and CMV-seropositive.

The rearrangement uses TRBV9 and TRBJ2-1; maybe TRBD2 (6 bases). V lost 2 bases, J lost 12 bases, and 21 bases lay in between. CDR1 is SGDLS, CDR2 YYNGEE, per germline. The CDR3 runs 15 residues. In DNA form, the CDR3 reads TGTGCCAGCAGCGTGCGGGACGGATCTTCTAGAGGGCAGTTCTTC. This encodes CASSVRDGSSRGQFF. Using reference TRBV9 and TRBJ2-1 for the parts outside the CDR3, the full variable domain is DSGVTQTPKHLITATGQRVTLRCSPRSGDLSVYWYQQSLDQGLQFLIQYYNGEERAKGNILERFSAQQFPDLHSELNLSSLELGDSALYFCASSVRDGSSRGQFFGPGTRLTVL.

The chain combines TRBV7-8 with TRBJ1-1; D is ambiguous. CDR3 length: 15 residues. CDR1 SGHVS and CDR2 FQNEAQ come from the germline V gene. The V end was cut by 4 bases, the J end by 0 bases, with 12 bases between. CDR3 nucleotide sequence: TGTGCCAGCAGCTGGAGACTGAACATGAACACTGAAGCTTTCTTT. Encoded protein: CASSWRLNMNTEAFF.

This chain uses TRBV9 with TRBJ1-2; D is unresolved. CDR1 and CDR2 from the germline V gene are SGDLS and YYNGEE. The CDR3 length is 14 residues. V was shortened by 3 bases and J by 2 bases, with 11 bases between the two germline ends. The CDR3 DNA sequence: TGTGCCAGCAGCGACCTCCCACAGAACTATGGCTACACCTTC. The encoded protein is CASSDLPQNYGYTF.

This chain links TRBV7-9 with TRBJ2-3; possibly TRBD2 for D (5 bases). V was clipped by 5 bases and J by 0 bases, with 18 bases between them. There are 17 residues in the CDR3. CDR1 is SEHNR, CDR2 FQNEAQ, per germline (reference sequence). The CDR3 bases are TGTGCCAGCAGCGACCCCGCCAGCGGCCTGAGCACAGATACGCAGTATTTT. As protein: CASSDPASGLSTDTQYF.

As regards this clone: The junction shows a germline mismatch at one end, possibly a read error. The chain combines TRBV30 with TRBJ1-2; 7 positions match TRBD1. Germline V gives CDR1 GTSNPN, CDR2 SVGIG (reference sequence). This CDR3 contains 13 residues. CDR3 sequence: CAWKMTGRGGYSF. DNA of the CDR3: TGTGCCTGGAAGATGACAGGGCGGGGTGGCTACTCCTTC.

The J gene is TRBJ1-1, the V gene TRBV11-2, with a tentative D call TRBD1 (5 bases). The germline V and J ends were trimmed by 4 bases and 1 base, with 13 bases remaining between them. Germline CDR1 and CDR2: SGHAT and FQNNGV. The CDR3 is 15 residues long. CDR3 in amino acids: CASSSGNLGNTEAFF. In DNA, the CDR3 is TGTGCCAGCAGCTCAGGGAATCTTGGGAACACTGAAGCTTTCTTT.

The rearrangement links TRBV28 to TRBJ1-5; 7 nucleotides agree with TRBD1. Germline V gene lookup returns CDR1 MDHEN and CDR2 SYDVKM. V was pared by 4 bases and J by 2 bases, with 8 bases of the junction left unmatched. The CDR3 sequence is 16 residues long. CDR3 nucleotides: TGTGCCAGCAGTTACCCCGACAGGGCGGGCAATCAGCCCCAGCATTTT. This encodes CASSYPDRAGNQPQHF.

The genes are TRBV5-6 and TRBJ2-3; TRBD2 agrees at 9 bases. The germline V gene encodes CDR1 SGHDT and CDR2 YYEEEE. This CDR3 region has 16 residues. The V and J ends lost 4 bases and 7 bases, in that order; junction bases with no gene match: 13. CDR3 bases: TGTGCCAGCAGCCCCCGCGGCGGCGGGGGGGCTAATACGCAGTATTTT. Its protein product is CASSPRGGGGANTQYF.

This chain links TRBV7-8 with TRBJ2-1, with 7 bases matching TRBD2. The CDR3 contains 14 residues. Germline values: CDR1 SGHVS, CDR2 FQNEAQ. V was clipped by 1 base and J by 4 bases; unmatched bases: 1. Here the CDR3 DNA reads TGTGCCAGCAGCTTAGGCGGGAGTTACAATGAGCAGTTCTTC. It specifies CASSLGGSYNEQFF.

The chain employs TRBV15 and TRBJ2-3, with a weak D call TRBD1 (5 bases). Trimming shortened V by 0 bases and J by 0 bases, and 7 bases separated the two germline ends. The CDR3 totals 15 residues. Per germline, CDR1 LNHNV and CDR2 YYDKDF (reference sequence). The CDR3 loop is CATSREPGSTDTQYF. CDR3 in DNA: TGTGCCACCAGCAGAGAACCAGGGAGCACAGATACGCAGTATTTT.

V gene TRBV29-1 combines with J gene TRBJ2-1, with D possibly being TRBD2 (6 bases). Germline CDR1 reads SQVTM; CDR2 reads ANQGSEA. Trimming pared 7 bases from V and 7 bases from J, leaving 8 bases between. The CDR3 covers 10 residues. CDR3 sequence (DNA): TGCAGCGGAGGAGGGAATGAGCAGTTCTTC. Encoded protein: CSGGGNEQFF.

The chain joins TRBV30 to TRBJ1-4; TRBD1 matches 8 bases. Per germline, CDR1 GTSNPN and CDR2 SVGIG (reference sequence). The CDR3 covers 14 residues. With 0 bases clipped from V and 8 bases from J, the junction kept 5 bases outside the gene matches. The CDR3, as DNA: TGTGCCTGGAGTGTGCAGGGGGCTAGAGAAAAACTGTTTTTT. Translating it yields CAWSVQGAREKLFF.

The chain employs TRBV27 and TRBJ2-2; 12 bases match TRBD1. The germline V gene has CDR1 MNHEY and CDR2 SMNVEV (reference sequence). V was pared by 2 bases and J by 6 bases, with 4 bases of the junction left unmatched. There are 16 residues in the CDR3. The CDR3 sequence: CASSLKGQGAAGELFF. CDR3 sequence (DNA): TGTGCCAGCAGTTTAAAGGGACAGGGGGCGGCCGGGGAGCTGTTTTTT.

The chain joins TRBV6-1 to TRBJ1-5, with D possibly matching TRBD1 (5 bases). CDR1 is MNHNS and CDR2 is SASEGT in the germline V gene. CDR3 length: 14 residues. Trimming left V 8 bases short and J 0 bases short, with 11 bases between. CDR3 sequence: CASLDSFSNQPQHF. DNA for the CDR3: TGTGCCAGCCTTGACAGCTTTAGCAATCAGCCCCAGCATTTT.

V is TRBV6-5 and J is TRBJ1-2; 9 nucleotides align to TRBD1. This CDR3 has 16 amino acids. The germline gives CDR1 MNHEY, CDR2 SVGAGI. V shed 0 bases, J shed 1 base, and the junction held 3 bases outside the gene matches. CDR3 residues: CASSYSPGQGNYGYTF. The CDR3 DNA is TGTGCCAGCAGTTACTCCCCGGGACAGGGTAACTATGGCTACACCTTC.

This sequence joins TRBV27 and TRBJ2-5, with 8 bases aligning to TRBD1. The trim removed 5 bases at V and 5 bases at J, leaving 10 bases unmatched. Germline V CDR1 and CDR2: MNHEY, SMNVEV (reference sequence). The CDR3 length is 15 residues. The CDR3 spells CASSPAGTGGETQYF. In nucleotides, the CDR3 is TGTGCCAGCAGTCCGGCCGGGACAGGAGGTGAGACCCAGTACTTC.

The chain has TRBV23-1 and TRBJ2-5; D remains ambiguous. TRBV23-1 is classed as an ORF, of uncertain function. The CDR3 runs to 16 residues. V was trimmed by 6 bases and J by 0 bases, leaving 17 bases between them. CDR3 coding DNA: TGCGCCAGCAGACCCAAGGAGAGTGAGAACCAAGAGACCCAGTACTTC. Encoded protein: CASRPKESENQETQYF.

CDR3 coding DNA: TGTGCCAGCAGTTCCCGGGGGTTTGTTAACTATGGCTACACCTTC. Encoded protein: CASSSRGFVNYGYTF. V and J are TRBV6-5 and TRBJ1-2, with D possibly TRBD1 on 5 matching bases. Per the germline V gene, CDR1 is MNHEY and CDR2 is SVGAGI. The CDR3 has 15 amino acids. V lost 4 bases and J 1 base, leaving 13 bases between the germline ends.